The 19 T cell receptor beta chains below were found in one sample sequenced in a study of cytomegalovirus exposure and HLA in healthy donors. PCR amplification relied on 60 Vbeta primers (plus 13 Jbeta primers). The table came from immunoSEQ multiplex PCR; TCRdb's copy has only in-frame clones and leaves some out. The data show over 120,000 clones, with 60% to 80% seen just once and 3% to 5% held by the top ten. Sequenced material: PBMCs. Receptor source: a male donor in good health and CMV-seronegative.

This clone was observed a single time. The rearrangement links TRBV7-8 to TRBJ2-5; 8 bases map to TRBD2. The CDR3 contains 15 residues. The germline gives CDR1 SGHVS, CDR2 FQNEAQ. V gave up 0 bases and J gave up 3 bases; unmatched junction bases: 3. The CDR3 nucleotides read TGTGCCAGCAGCTTAGCGGGGACTAGGAAAGAGACCCAGTACTTC. Translating gives CASSLAGTRKETQYF. Complete variable domain (other parts from reference TRBV7-8 and TRBJ2-5): GAGVSQSPRYKVAKRGQDVALRCDPISGHVSLFWYQQALGQGPEFLTYFQNEAQLDKSGLPSDRFFAERPEGSVSTLKIQRTQQEDSAVYLCASSLAGTRKETQYFGPGTRLLVL.

This chain uses TRBV5-1 with TRBJ1-2, with a possible D match to TRBD1 (6 bases). Germline loops: CDR1 SGHRS, CDR2 YFSETQ. The CDR3 consists of 16 residues. Trimming left V 3 bases short and J 4 bases short, with 19 bases between. CDR3 residues: CASSSVRQGKAYGYTF. The CDR3 region has the DNA TGCGCCAGCAGCTCCGTAAGGCAGGGGAAAGCCTATGGCTACACCTTC.

The V gene is TRBV7-2, the J gene TRBJ2-3, with 12 bases identical to TRBD1. Germline trimming cut 5 bases from V and 1 base from J; bases unmatched to any gene: 13. This CDR3 region has 19 residues. In germline, CDR1 is SGHTA, CDR2 FQGNSA. The CDR3 region is CASSRVPGQGAAGTDTQYF. The CDR3 DNA reads TGTGCCAGCAGCCGAGTCCCGGGACAGGGGGCAGCAGGCACAGATACGCAGTATTTT.

The chain employs TRBV11-2 and TRBJ2-7; TRBD2 is a possible D gene (6 bases). This CDR3 is built from 14 residues. The germline CDR1 and CDR2 sequences are SGHAT and FQNNGV. Trimming left V 6 bases short and J 3 bases short, with 15 bases between. CDR3 in amino acids: CASRKVGGVYEQYF. CDR3 in DNA: TGTGCCAGCAGAAAAGTGGGGGGAGTCTACGAGCAGTACTTC. Full variable domain (rest looked up from reference TRBV11-2 and TRBJ2-7): EAGVAQSPRYKIIEKRQSVAFWCNPISGHATLYWYQQILGQGPKLLIQFQNNGVVDDSQLPKDRFSAERLKGVDSTLKIQPAKLEDSAVYLCASRKVGGVYEQYFGPGTRLTVT.

The chain's CDR3 is CASGGGQGANEKLFF. The CDR3 coding sequence is TGTGCCAGCGGTGGGGGACAGGGGGCTAATGAAAAACTGTTTTTT. This chain joins TRBV14 and TRBJ1-4, with TRBD1 matching over 11 bases. Germline V gene data show CDR1 as SGHDN and CDR2 as FVKESK. The junction had 5 bases not matched to a gene; V was cut back by 8 bases and J by 3 bases. CDR3 size: 15 residues.

This clone was counted a single time. The J gene is TRBJ1-6, the V gene TRBV7-8, with D perhaps matching TRBD1 (6 bases). Germline-derived CDR1 and CDR2 are SGHVS and FQNEAQ. Trimming pared 0 bases from V and 7 bases from J, leaving 31 bases between. The CDR3 sequence is 22 residues long. CDR3 nucleotide sequence: TGTGCCAGCAGCTTAGCGGCTGTTTTTGGGGGCCACTCTTCAATCGGGAATTCACCCCTCCACTTT. Translating gives CASSLAAVFGGHSSIGNSPLHF.

This chain links TRBV4-1 with TRBJ1-5; 7 bases match TRBD1. This CDR3 region has 15 residues. V lost 2 bases to trimming and J lost 2 bases; unmatched junction nucleotides: 3. Germline lookup yields CDR1 MGHRA and CDR2 YSYEKL. The CDR3 reads CASSQRQGGNQPQHF. For the CDR3, the DNA is TGCGCCAGCAGCCAAAGACAGGGTGGCAATCAGCCCCAGCATTTT.

This clone has a handful of counts. V gene TRBV6-5 combines with J gene TRBJ2-7, with TRBD2 matching over 12 bases. After removal of 2 bases from V and 4 bases from J, the junction contained 6 bases not matched to a gene. CDR3 length: 16 residues. Germline CDR1 is MNHEY and CDR2 is SVGAGI. The CDR3 is CASSYGLAGNRYEQYF. Written as DNA, the CDR3 is TGTGCCAGCAGTTACGGACTAGCGGGAAATAGGTACGAGCAGTACTTC.

With regard to this clone: One end of the junction does not line up with germline, which may come from a read error. The J gene is TRBJ2-1, the V gene TRBV7-9, with 11 positions matching TRBD2. CDR1 and CDR2 from the germline V gene are SEHNR and FQNEAQ (reference sequence). The CDR3 loop spans 17 amino acids. This CDR3 reads CSSSLAPWASGGNEQFF. The CDR3 nucleotides read TGTTCCAGCAGCTTAGCACCCTGGGCTAGCGGGGGGAATGAGCAGTTCTTC.

This clone occurred once. Germline is not matched at one junction end, which may reflect a read error. V is TRBV7-7 and J is TRBJ2-2; D unclear. This CDR3 contains 13 residues. Germline values: CDR1 SSHAT, CDR2 FNYEAQ (reference sequence). The CDR3 here is CASSSQSSGELFF. The DNA of the CDR3 is TGTGCTAGCAGCTCACAGTCTTCCGGGGAGCTGTTTTTT. Complete variable domain (other parts from reference TRBV7-7 and TRBJ2-2): GAGVSQSPRYKVTKRGQDVTLRCDPISSHATLYWYQQALGQGPEFLTYFNYEAQPDKSGLPSDRFSAERPEGSISTLTIQRTEQRDSAMYRCASSSQSSGELFFGEGSRLTVL.

The rearrangement joins TRBV5-4 to TRBJ2-1, with 8 positions matching TRBD1. Germline CDR1 is SGHNT and CDR2 is YYREEE (reference sequence). This CDR3 is 15 amino acids long. Trimming took 0 bases from V and 5 from J; bases not matched to a gene: 4. CDR3 residues: CASSLVRGRNNEQFF. CDR3 nucleotide sequence: TGTGCCAGCAGCTTGGTCAGGGGGCGGAACAATGAGCAGTTCTTC.

The chain combines TRBV18 with TRBJ1-2; 7 bases match TRBD1. V gave up 1 base and J gave up 2 bases; unmatched junction bases: 4. Germline V gene sequence: CDR1 KGHSH, CDR2 LQKENI. The CDR3 spans 15 residues. In DNA, the CDR3 is TGTGCCAGCTCACCACTTGACAGGGCGAACTATGGCTACACCTTC. It is translated as CASSPLDRANYGYTF.

This clone came up a few times. This rearrangement joins TRBV9 to TRBJ2-5, with 13 bases that match TRBD2. CDR1 SGDLS and CDR2 YYNGEE come from the germline V gene. There are 16 residues in the CDR3. V lost 4 bases, J lost 4 bases, and 7 bases stayed unmatched. CDR3 DNA: TGTGCCAGCAGCTCGGCACTAGCGGGGGGGCCAGAGACCCAGTACTTC. Its translation: CASSSALAGGPETQYF.

The chain uses TRBV7-9 and TRBJ2-2; the D gene is possibly TRBD1 (5 bases). V was cut by 5 bases and J by 5 bases, with 12 bases left in between. CDR1 SEHNR and CDR2 FQNEAQ come from the germline V gene (reference sequence). The CDR3 length is 14 residues. CDR3 sequence: CASSGQGWTGELFF. CDR3 nucleotide sequence: TGTGCCAGCAGCGGGCAGGGTTGGACCGGGGAGCTGTTTTTT.

CDR3 in amino acids: CASSVTYEQYF. In DNA form, the CDR3 reads TGTGCCAGCAGCGTTACCTACGAGCAGTACTTC. The chain recombines TRBV5-8 with TRBJ2-7; D remains ambiguous. The CDR3 has 11 residues. Germline CDR1 and CDR2: SGHTS and YDEGEE. Trimming pared 4 bases from V and 2 bases from J, leaving 4 bases between.

The chain employs TRBV6-5 and TRBJ2-1, with TRBD2 matching 9 bases. This CDR3 has 14 amino acids. In germline, CDR1 is MNHEY, CDR2 SVGAGI. V lost 5 bases and J lost 4; bases outside the gene matches: 3. The DNA of the CDR3 is TGTGCCAGCAGTCAACTAGCGGGTTACAATGAGCAGTTCTTC. It translates to CASSQLAGYNEQFF.

V is TRBV19 and J is TRBJ1-2, with TRBD1 identical over 9 bases. CDR1 and CDR2 (germline): LNHDA, SQIVND (reference sequence). With V trimmed by 1 base and J by 6 bases, 3 bases remained unmatched. CDR3 length equals 14 residues. The CDR3 reads CASSIGDRVNGYTF. CDR3 sequence (DNA): TGTGCCAGTAGTATAGGGGACAGGGTGAATGGCTACACCTTC.

The rearrangement joins TRBV27 to TRBJ2-2; 9 nucleotides agree with TRBD2. Per germline, CDR1 MNHEY and CDR2 SMNVEV (reference sequence). Trimming removed 0 bases from V and 1 base from J; junction bases left unmatched: 6. The CDR3 covers 18 residues. CDR3 protein: CASSLSQWTSVNTGELFF. CDR3 nucleotide sequence: TGTGCCAGCAGTTTATCGCAGTGGACTAGCGTGAACACCGGGGAGCTGTTTTTT.

The rearrangement joins TRBV7-9 to TRBJ2-1; 11 nucleotides agree with TRBD2. CDR1 is SEHNR, CDR2 FQNEAQ, per germline (reference sequence). J gave up 7 bases and V 3 bases, and 11 bases lay outside the gene matches. The CDR3 has 17 amino acids. The CDR3 DNA is TGTGCCAGCAGCTTTGGGTCGACTAGCGGGACCAATAATGAGCAGTTCTTC. Protein: CASSFGSTSGTNNEQFF. Full variable domain (rest looked up from reference TRBV7-9 and TRBJ2-1): DTGVSQNPRHKITKRGQNVTFRCDPISEHNRLYWYRQTLGQGPEFLTYFQNEAQLEKSRLLSDRFSAERPKGSFSTLEIQRTEQGDSAMYLCASSFGSTSGTNNEQFFGPGTRLTVL.